This T cell receptor beta chain was obtained from a study of cytomegalovirus exposure and HLA in healthy donors. Across the study: Previous work identified roughly 120 million unique TCR beta sequences from 200 million or so T cells.

Per the germline V gene, CDR1 is MDHEN and CDR2 is SYDVKM. The CDR3 contains 16 residues. V gave up 6 bases and J gave up 6 bases, with 18 bases separating them. Study findings and constraints: In a later analysis, most CMV-associated TCR beta chains appeared HLA-restricted.

This clone was observed a few times. Its specificity is not known. Primers: 60 Vbeta forward and 13 Jbeta reverse. The table came from immunoSEQ multiplex PCR; TCRdb's copy has only in-frame clones and leaves some out. In the table there are about 160,000 clones, more than 80% of which are singletons. The chain is built from TRBV28 and TRBJ1-6; D is unresolved. This TCR came from a woman between 25 and 40 years old in good health and CMV-seropositive. The sequencing input was PBMCs. In DNA form, the CDR3 reads TGTGCCAGCAGACCCCGTTGGTTAGAGAGTAATTCACCCCTCCACTTT. Translating gives CASRPRWLESNSPLHF. Full variable domain (missing parts from reference TRBV28 and TRBJ1-6): DVKVTQSSRYLVKRTGEKVFLECVQDMDHENMFWYRQDPGLGLRLIYFSYDVKMKEKGDIPEGYSVSREKKERFSLILESASTNQTSMYLCASRPRWLESNSPLHFGNGTRLTVT.